Shown below are 22 T cell receptor beta chains from a single sample sequenced in a study of blood T cell repertoires in COVID-19. Libraries were prepared by immunoSEQ multiplex PCR; TCRdb keeps only in-frame clonotypes and omits some of them. The sample records approximately 65,000 clones, under 80% being singletons. Material: peripheral blood. All receptors come from a man between 60 and 75 years old with acute or convalescent COVID-19.

This sequence joins TRBV12-3 or TRBV12-4 and TRBJ2-7, with D possibly TRBD2 on 5 matching bases. Trimming took off 6 bases at V and 7 bases at J, with 13 bases between the two ends. The CDR3 consists of 12 residues. The CDR3 nucleotides read TGTGCCAGCAGCCCGGAGGAGAGGGAGCAGTACTTC. Protein: CASSPEEREQYF.

As DNA, the CDR3 is TGTGCCAGCAGTTTTGCCAGGGGAACCTACGAGCAGTACTTC. Encoded protein: CASSFARGTYEQYF. The rearrangement joins TRBV27 to TRBJ2-7; weak D call: TRBD1 (6 bases). CDR1 is MNHEY and CDR2 is SMNVEV in the germline V gene (reference sequence). CDR3 length: 14 amino acids. Trimming removed 3 bases at V and 2 bases at J, with 11 bases between.

The DNA of the CDR3 is TGTGCCAGCAGTGAAGCGACAGGGGGTAATCAGCCCCAGCATTTT. As protein: CASSEATGGNQPQHF. V usage is TRBV6-1 and J usage is TRBJ1-5, with TRBD1 matching 9 bases. The CDR3 loop spans 15 amino acids. J lost 4 bases, V lost 0 bases, and 1 base had no gene match. From germline, CDR1 is MNHNS and CDR2 SASEGT.

V is TRBV6-6 and J is TRBJ2-1; 8 bases are shared with TRBD2. V lost 1 base and J lost 6; bases outside the gene matches: 5. The V gene's germline CDR1 is MNHNY and CDR2 SVGAGI (reference sequence). This CDR3 has 15 residues. DNA of the CDR3: TGTGCCAGCAGTTACTTGGCGGGAGGTTCCAATGAGCAGTTCTTC. The encoded protein is CASSYLAGGSNEQFF.

This chain connects TRBV9 to TRBJ1-3, with D possibly being TRBD1 (6 bases). The CDR3 is made up of 15 amino acids. Germline CDR1 SGDLS, CDR2 YYNGEE. The V gene lost 0 bases and the J gene lost 4 bases, with 11 bases spanning the gap. As DNA, the CDR3 is TGTGCCAGCAGCGTAGCTACGACAGGCGGAAACACCATATATTTT. This codes for CASSVATTGGNTIYF.

This clone was found once. The chain is built from TRBV28 and TRBJ1-1; tentatively, D is TRBD1 (5 bases). CDR3 length: 18 residues. V lost 3 bases, J lost 0 bases, and 20 bases lay in between. The V gene's germline CDR1 is MDHEN and CDR2 SYDVKM. CDR3 nucleotide sequence: TGTGCCAGCAGTTTTCAGGGTCGGCCAGGACATATGAACACTGAAGCTTTCTTT. It is translated as CASSFQGRPGHMNTEAFF.

The V gene is TRBV7-2, the J gene TRBJ2-7; D unresolved. The CDR3 totals 12 residues. Trimming stripped 8 bases from V and 1 base from J, with 9 bases between. Looked up from germline, CDR1 is SGHTA and CDR2 is FQGNSA. The CDR3 nucleotides read TGTGCCAGCGCCGACATTTCCTACGAGCAGTACTTC. Encoded protein: CASADISYEQYF. Combining the CDR3 with reference TRBV7-2 and TRBJ2-7 gives the whole variable domain GAGVSQSPSNKVTEKGKDVELRCDPISGHTALYWYRQSLGQGLEFLIYFQGNSAPDKSGLPSDRFSAERTGGSVSTLTIQRTQQEDSAVYLCASADISYEQYFGPGTRLTVT.

The V call is TRBV28, the J call TRBJ2-7, with 11 positions matching TRBD2. CDR1 and CDR2 from the germline V gene are MDHEN and SYDVKM. Trimming cost V 4 bases and J 3 bases; bases outside gene matches: 8. The CDR3 consists of 16 residues. The CDR3 region is CASSSHVAGGFYEQYF. CDR3 sequence (DNA): TGTGCCAGCAGTTCGCATGTAGCGGGAGGGTTCTACGAGCAGTACTTC. Variable domain in full (rest from reference TRBV28 and TRBJ2-7): DVKVTQSSRYLVKRTGEKVFLECVQDMDHENMFWYRQDPGLGLRLIYFSYDVKMKEKGDIPEGYSVSREKKERFSLILESASTNQTSMYLCASSSHVAGGFYEQYFGPGTRLTVT.

The table lists this clone with a count of one. The V and J genes are TRBV2 and TRBJ2-5, with TRBD1 as a possible D gene (6 bases). Germline lookup yields CDR1 SNHLY and CDR2 FYNNEI. The V end lost 5 bases, the J end lost 9 bases, and 10 bases lay between the germline ends. The CDR3 spans 11 residues. Written as DNA, the CDR3 is TGTGCCAGCAGTCTCAAGGGGGCCCAGTACTTC. Its translation: CASSLKGAQYF.

The V call is TRBV18, the J call TRBJ2-1, with TRBD1 matching over 11 bases. V lost 4 bases, J lost 4 bases, and 6 bases stayed unmatched. The CDR3 runs 16 residues. The germline gives CDR1 KGHSH, CDR2 LQKENI. The CDR3 sequence is CASSLAGTGGYNEQFF. DNA for the CDR3: TGTGCCAGCTCACTGGCCGGGACAGGGGGATACAATGAGCAGTTCTTC.

J is TRBJ2-3 and V is TRBV15; possibly TRBD1 for D (6 bases). Between the trimmed V and J ends, which lost 2 bases and 3 bases, there was a span of 12 bases. Germline V gives CDR1 LNHNV, CDR2 YYDKDF (reference sequence). The CDR3 has 15 amino acids. CDR3 coding DNA: TGTGCCACCAGCAGACTGGTCAGGGGAACAGATACGCAGTATTTT. Residues: CATSRLVRGTDTQYF.

The V gene is TRBV19, the J gene TRBJ2-7, with 11 bases lining up with TRBD1. After removal of 10 bases from V and 6 bases from J, the junction contained 8 bases not matched to a gene. In germline, CDR1 is LNHDA, CDR2 SQIVND (reference sequence). The CDR3 totals 13 residues. CDR3 residues: CATTRTGGFEQYF. The CDR3 nucleotides read TGTGCCACCACGCGGACAGGGGGCTTCGAGCAGTACTTC. The whole variable domain, remainder taken from reference TRBV19 and TRBJ2-7, is DGGITQSPKYLFRKEGQNVTLSCEQNLNHDAMYWYRQDPGQGLRLIYYSQIVNDFQKGDIAEGYSVSREKKESFPLTVTSAQKNPTAFYLCATTRTGGFEQYFGPGTRLTVT.

The chain combines TRBV5-1 with TRBJ2-1; 11 bases fit TRBD2. This CDR3 region has 14 residues. The germline V gene has CDR1 SGHRS and CDR2 YFSETQ. Germline trimming cut 4 bases from V and 9 bases from J; bases unmatched to any gene: 6. The CDR3 here is CASSQGTSGIEQFF. The CDR3 nucleotides read TGCGCCAGCAGCCAAGGGACTAGCGGAATTGAGCAGTTCTTC.

As DNA, the CDR3 is TGTGCCATCAGTGAGGGACAGGCAAACAATGAGCAGTTCTTC. Translating gives CAISEGQANNEQFF. The J gene is TRBJ2-1, the V gene TRBV10-3, with 7 positions matching TRBD1. In germline, CDR1 is ENHRY, CDR2 SYGVKD. The CDR3 is made up of 14 amino acids. V was pared by 2 bases and J by 5 bases, with 3 bases of the junction left unmatched.

The V and J genes are TRBV19 and TRBJ2-5; 10 bases are a match to TRBD1. The CDR3 totals 14 residues. Germline lookup yields CDR1 LNHDA and CDR2 SQIVND (reference sequence). V lost 5 bases to trimming and J lost 5 bases; unmatched junction nucleotides: 5. The CDR3 bases are TGTGCCAGTAGTCCTGACAGGGGGCACGAGACCCAGTACTTC. Translated, it gives CASSPDRGHETQYF. Full variable domain (remainder filled in from reference TRBV19 and TRBJ2-5): DGGITQSPKYLFRKEGQNVTLSCEQNLNHDAMYWYRQDPGQGLRLIYYSQIVNDFQKGDIAEGYSVSREKKESFPLTVTSAQKNPTAFYLCASSPDRGHETQYFGPGTRLLVL.

This clone has only one observation. This chain connects TRBV5-1 to TRBJ2-1; possibly TRBD2 for D (5 bases). The germline gives CDR1 SGHRS, CDR2 YFSETQ. Trimming removed 0 bases at V and 2 bases at J, with 12 bases between. There are 16 residues in the CDR3. This chain's CDR3 is CASSLAKASTYNEQFF. CDR3 nucleotides: TGCGCCAGCAGCTTGGCCAAGGCTAGCACCTACAATGAGCAGTTCTTC.

The chain links TRBV6-4 to TRBJ2-1; 14 bases align to TRBD2. CDR3 length equals 17 residues. J was trimmed by 9 bases and V by 3 bases; bases with no gene match: 10. Per the germline V gene, CDR1 is MRHNA and CDR2 is SNTAGT. CDR3 DNA sequence: TGTGCCAGCAGTGAGTACCCCGGGACTAGCGGGAGTGGTGAGCAGTTCTTC. Protein sequence: CASSEYPGTSGSGEQFF.

A few counts support this clone. This CDR3 is CASSKSGGNTIYF. The CDR3 DNA is TGTGCCAGCAGTAAATCCGGGGGAAACACCATATATTTT. The J gene is TRBJ1-3, the V gene TRBV6-5; D unclear. CDR1 MNHEY and CDR2 SVGAGI come from the germline V gene. Deletions cut 5 bases from V and 4 bases from J, with 9 bases between. The CDR3 contains 13 residues.

The genes are TRBV6-5 and TRBJ2-1; 14 bases agree with TRBD2. The germline V gene encodes CDR1 MNHEY and CDR2 SVGAGI. The CDR3 runs 14 residues. The junction had 6 bases not matched to a gene; V was cut back by 10 bases and J by 7 bases. The CDR3 loop reads CATGLAGGGNEQFF. For the CDR3, the DNA is TGTGCCACCGGACTAGCGGGAGGAGGGAATGAGCAGTTCTTC.

The chain joins TRBV5-1 to TRBJ1-1, with unresolved D. In germline, CDR1 is SGHRS, CDR2 YFSETQ. The length of the CDR3 is 13 residues. Trimming took 4 bases from V and 1 from J, leaving 8 bases between them. The CDR3 nucleotides read TGCGCCAGCAGCCCCGAGAGGAACACTGAAGCTTTCTTT. Encoded protein: CASSPERNTEAFF.

Here the CDR3 DNA reads TGTGCCAGCAGCCCGGCGAGGTCCGGGGAGCTGTTTTTT. It is translated as CASSPARSGELFF. The rearrangement joins TRBV14 to TRBJ2-2; D is ambiguous. Germline loops: CDR1 SGHDN, CDR2 FVKESK. Trimming removed 4 bases from V and 6 bases from J, with 9 bases in between. The CDR3 extends over 13 amino acids.

This clone came up a few times. The J gene is TRBJ2-2, the V gene TRBV6-5, with 8 bases matching TRBD1. CDR3 length equals 16 residues. V shed 2 bases, J shed 6 bases, and the junction held 8 bases outside the gene matches. The V gene's germline CDR1 is MNHEY and CDR2 SVGAGI. In DNA form, the CDR3 reads TGTGCCAGCAGTTACCGTCGGACAGGGACTCCCGGGGAGCTGTTTTTT. Its protein is CASSYRRTGTPGELFF.